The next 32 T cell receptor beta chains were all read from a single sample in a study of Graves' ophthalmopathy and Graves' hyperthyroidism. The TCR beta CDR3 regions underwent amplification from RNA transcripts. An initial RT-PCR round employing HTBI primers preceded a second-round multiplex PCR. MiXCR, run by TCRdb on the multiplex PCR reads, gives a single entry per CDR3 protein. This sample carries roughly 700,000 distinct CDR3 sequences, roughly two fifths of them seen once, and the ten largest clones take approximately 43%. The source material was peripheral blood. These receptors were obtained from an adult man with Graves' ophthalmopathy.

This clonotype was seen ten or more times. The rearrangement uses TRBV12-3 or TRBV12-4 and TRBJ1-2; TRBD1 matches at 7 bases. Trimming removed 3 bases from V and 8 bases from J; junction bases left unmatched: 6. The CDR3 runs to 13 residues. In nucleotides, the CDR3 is TGTGCCAGCAGTTTCACAGGGGAGACGGGCTACACCTTC. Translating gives CASSFTGETGYTF.

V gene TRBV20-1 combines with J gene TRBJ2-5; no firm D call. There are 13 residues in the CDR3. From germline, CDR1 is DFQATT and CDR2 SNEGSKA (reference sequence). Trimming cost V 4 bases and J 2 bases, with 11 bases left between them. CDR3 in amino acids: CSATPAGQETQYF. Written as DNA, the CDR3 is TGCAGTGCTACTCCGGCAGGTCAAGAGACCCAGTACTTC.

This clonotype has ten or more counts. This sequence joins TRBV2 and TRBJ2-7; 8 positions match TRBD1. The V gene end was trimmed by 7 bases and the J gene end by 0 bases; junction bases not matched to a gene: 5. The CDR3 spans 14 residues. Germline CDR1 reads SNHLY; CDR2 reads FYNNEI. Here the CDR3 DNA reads TGTGCCAGCACCAGGACAGGGATCTCCTACGAGCAGTACTTC. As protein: CASTRTGISYEQYF.

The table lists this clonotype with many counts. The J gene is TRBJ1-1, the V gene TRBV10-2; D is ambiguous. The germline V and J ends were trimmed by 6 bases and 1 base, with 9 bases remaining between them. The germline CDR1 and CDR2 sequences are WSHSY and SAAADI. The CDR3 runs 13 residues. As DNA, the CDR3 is TGCGCCAGCAGCTTGAAAGCGAACACTGAAGCTTTCTTT. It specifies CASSLKANTEAFF.

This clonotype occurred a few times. This chain's CDR3 is CASSYSLTNGETQYF. CDR3 in DNA: TGTGCCAGCAGTTACTCACTGACCAACGGGGAGACCCAGTACTTC. This chain joins TRBV6-5 and TRBJ2-5, with D uncertain. Germline loops: CDR1 MNHEY, CDR2 SVGAGI. This CDR3 comprises 15 residues. Between the trimmed V and J ends, which lost 0 bases and 5 bases, there was a span of 13 bases.

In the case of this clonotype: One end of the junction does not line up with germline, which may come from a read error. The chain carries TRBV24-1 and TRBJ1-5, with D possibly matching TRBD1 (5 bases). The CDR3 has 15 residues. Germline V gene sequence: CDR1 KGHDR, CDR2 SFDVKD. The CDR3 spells CASSQSGRSDQPQHF. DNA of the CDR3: TGCGCCAGCAGCCAATCGGGACGGTCCGATCAGCCCCAGCATTTT.

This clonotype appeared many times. The CDR3 bases are TGTGCCAGTAGTACTCAGGCAAGGCTGAACACTGAAGCTTTCTTT. Protein product: CASSTQARLNTEAFF. The chain joins TRBV19 to TRBJ1-1; D unclear. V lost 4 bases and J lost 0, with 12 bases in between. There are 15 residues in the CDR3. Germline assignment: CDR1 LNHDA and CDR2 SQIVND (reference sequence).

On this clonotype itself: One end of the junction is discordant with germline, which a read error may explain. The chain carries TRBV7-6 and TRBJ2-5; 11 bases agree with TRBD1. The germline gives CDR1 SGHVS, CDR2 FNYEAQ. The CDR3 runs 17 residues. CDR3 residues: CASSRAPGQGVQETQYF. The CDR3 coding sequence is TGCGCCAGCAGCCGAGCGCCGGGACAGGGGGTCCAAGAGACCCAGTACTTC.

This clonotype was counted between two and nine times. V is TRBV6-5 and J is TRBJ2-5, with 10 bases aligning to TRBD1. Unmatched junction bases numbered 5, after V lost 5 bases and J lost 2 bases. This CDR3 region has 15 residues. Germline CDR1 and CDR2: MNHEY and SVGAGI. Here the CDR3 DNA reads TGTGCCAGCAGTCGGACGGACAGGGGGCAAGAGACCCAGTACTTC. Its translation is CASSRTDRGQETQYF.

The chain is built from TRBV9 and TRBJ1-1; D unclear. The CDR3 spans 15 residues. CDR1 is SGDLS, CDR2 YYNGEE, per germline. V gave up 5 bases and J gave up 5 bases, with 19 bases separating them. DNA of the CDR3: TGTGCCAGCAGTGCATTCCTAGTTAGTGAGACTGAAGCTTTCTTT. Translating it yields CASSAFLVSETEAFF. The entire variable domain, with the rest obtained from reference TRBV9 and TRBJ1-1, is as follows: DSGVTQTPKHLITATGQRVTLRCSPRSGDLSVYWYQQSLDQGLQFLIQYYNGEERAKGNILERFSAQQFPDLHSELNLSSLELGDSALYFCASSAFLVSETEAFFGQGTRLTVV.

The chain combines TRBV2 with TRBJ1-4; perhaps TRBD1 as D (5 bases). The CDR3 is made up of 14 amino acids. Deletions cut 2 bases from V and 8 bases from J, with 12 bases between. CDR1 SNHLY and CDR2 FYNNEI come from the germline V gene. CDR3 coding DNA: TGTGCCAGCAGTGAACGGCAGGGAATGGAAAAACTGTTTTTT. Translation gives CASSERQGMEKLFF.

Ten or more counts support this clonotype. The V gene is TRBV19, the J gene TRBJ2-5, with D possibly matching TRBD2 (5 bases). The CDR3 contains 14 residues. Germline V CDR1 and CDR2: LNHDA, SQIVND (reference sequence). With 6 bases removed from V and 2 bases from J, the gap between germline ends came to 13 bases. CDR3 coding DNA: TGTGCCAGTAGGTCGGCGGGCGAACAAGAGACCCAGTACTTC. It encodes CASRSAGEQETQYF.

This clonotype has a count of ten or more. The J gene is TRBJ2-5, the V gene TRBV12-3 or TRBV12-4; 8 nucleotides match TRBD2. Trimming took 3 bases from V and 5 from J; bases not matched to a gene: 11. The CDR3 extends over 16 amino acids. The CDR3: CASSFELRTSYETQYF. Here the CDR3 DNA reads TGTGCCAGCAGTTTTGAGCTCCGGACTAGCTATGAGACCCAGTACTTC.

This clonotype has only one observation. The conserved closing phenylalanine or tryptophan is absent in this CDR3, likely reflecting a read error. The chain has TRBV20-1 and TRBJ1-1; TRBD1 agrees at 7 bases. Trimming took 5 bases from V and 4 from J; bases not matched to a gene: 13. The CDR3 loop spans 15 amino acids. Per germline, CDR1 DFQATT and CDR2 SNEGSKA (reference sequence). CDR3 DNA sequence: TGCAGTGCTGGGGGACAGCTAACATCGGCCACTGAAGCTTTCCTT. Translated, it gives CSAGGQLTSATEAFL.

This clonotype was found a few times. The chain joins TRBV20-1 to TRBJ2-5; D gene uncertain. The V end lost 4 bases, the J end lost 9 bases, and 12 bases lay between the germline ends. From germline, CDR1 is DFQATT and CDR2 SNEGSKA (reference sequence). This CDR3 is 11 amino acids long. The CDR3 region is CSATLTPAQYF. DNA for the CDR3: TGCAGTGCTACCCTCACTCCCGCCCAGTACTTC.

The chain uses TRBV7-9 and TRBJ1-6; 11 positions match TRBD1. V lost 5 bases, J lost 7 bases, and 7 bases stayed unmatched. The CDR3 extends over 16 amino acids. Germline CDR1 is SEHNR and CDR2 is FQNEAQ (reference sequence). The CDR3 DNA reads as TGTGCCAGCAGCGCCGGGACAGGGGGTAACAATTCACCCCTCCACTTT. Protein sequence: CASSAGTGGNNSPLHF. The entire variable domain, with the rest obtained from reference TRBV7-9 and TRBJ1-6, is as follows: DTGVSQNPRHKITKRGQNVTFRCDPISEHNRLYWYRQTLGQGPEFLTYFQNEAQLEKSRLLSDRFSAERPKGSFSTLEIQRTEQGDSAMYLCASSAGTGGNNSPLHFGNGTRLTVT.

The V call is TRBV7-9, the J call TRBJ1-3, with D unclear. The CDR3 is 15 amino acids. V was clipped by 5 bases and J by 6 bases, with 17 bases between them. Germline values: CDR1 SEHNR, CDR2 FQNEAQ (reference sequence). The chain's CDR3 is CASSPQAITENTIYF. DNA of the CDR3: TGTGCCAGCAGCCCCCAGGCGATCACTGAAAACACCATATATTTT.

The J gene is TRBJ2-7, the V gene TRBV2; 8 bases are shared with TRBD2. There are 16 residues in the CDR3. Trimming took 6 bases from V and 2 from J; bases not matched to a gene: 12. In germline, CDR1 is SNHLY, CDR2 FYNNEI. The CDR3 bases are TGTGCCAGCAGCCCGGGGGGCGGGAGGAGAACCTACGAGCAGTACTTC. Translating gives CASSPGGGRRTYEQYF.

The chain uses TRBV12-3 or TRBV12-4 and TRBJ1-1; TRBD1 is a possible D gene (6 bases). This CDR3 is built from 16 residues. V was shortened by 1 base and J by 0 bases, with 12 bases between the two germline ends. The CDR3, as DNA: TGTGCCAGCAGTTTAGAGGCACAGGGCATGAACACTGAAGCTTTCTTT. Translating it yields CASSLEAQGMNTEAFF.

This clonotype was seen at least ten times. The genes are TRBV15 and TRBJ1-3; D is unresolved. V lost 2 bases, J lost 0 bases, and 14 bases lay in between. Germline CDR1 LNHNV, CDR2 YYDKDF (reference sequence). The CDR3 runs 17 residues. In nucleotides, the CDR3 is TGTGCCACCAGCAGACCCCGGGGTGAGATCTCTGGAAACACCATATATTTT. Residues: CATSRPRGEISGNTIYF.

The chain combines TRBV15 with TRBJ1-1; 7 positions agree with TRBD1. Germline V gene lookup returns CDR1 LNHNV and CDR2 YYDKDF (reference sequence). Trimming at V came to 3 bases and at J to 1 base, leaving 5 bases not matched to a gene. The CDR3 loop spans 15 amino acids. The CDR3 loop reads CATSSWDSQNTEAFF. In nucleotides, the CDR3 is TGTGCCACCAGCAGCTGGGACAGCCAGAACACTGAAGCTTTCTTT.

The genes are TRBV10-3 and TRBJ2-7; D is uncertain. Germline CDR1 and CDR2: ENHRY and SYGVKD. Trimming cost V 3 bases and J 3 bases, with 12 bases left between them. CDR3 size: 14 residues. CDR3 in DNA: TGTGCCATCAGTGACCCCACTACCTTCTACGAGCAGTACTTC. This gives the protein CAISDPTTFYEQYF.

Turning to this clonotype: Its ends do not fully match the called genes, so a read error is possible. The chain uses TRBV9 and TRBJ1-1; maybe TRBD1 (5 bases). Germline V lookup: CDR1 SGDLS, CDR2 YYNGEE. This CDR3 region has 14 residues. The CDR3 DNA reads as TGTGCCAGCAGCCAACAGACAGAGAACGCTGAAGCTTTCTTT. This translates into CASSQQTENAEAFF.

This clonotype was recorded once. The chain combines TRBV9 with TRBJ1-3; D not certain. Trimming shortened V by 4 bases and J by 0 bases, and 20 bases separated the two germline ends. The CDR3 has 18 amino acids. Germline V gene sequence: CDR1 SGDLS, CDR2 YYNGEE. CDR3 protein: CASSLGPAPSASGNTIYF. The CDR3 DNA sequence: TGTGCCAGCAGCTTGGGTCCGGCACCTTCAGCCTCTGGAAACACCATATATTTT.

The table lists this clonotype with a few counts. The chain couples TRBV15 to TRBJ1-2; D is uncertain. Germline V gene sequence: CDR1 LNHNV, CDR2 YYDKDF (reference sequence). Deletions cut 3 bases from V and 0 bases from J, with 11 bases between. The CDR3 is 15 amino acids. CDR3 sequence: CATSRGDGANYGYTF. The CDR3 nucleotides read TGTGCCACCAGCAGGGGAGACGGAGCTAACTATGGCTACACCTTC.

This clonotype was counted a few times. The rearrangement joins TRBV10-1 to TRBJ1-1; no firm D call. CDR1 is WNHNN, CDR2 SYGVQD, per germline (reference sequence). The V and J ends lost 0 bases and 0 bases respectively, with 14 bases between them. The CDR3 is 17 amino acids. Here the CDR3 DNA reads TGCGCCAGCAGTGAGTCGATTTTTCCGGGGATGAACACTGAAGCTTTCTTT. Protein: CASSESIFPGMNTEAFF.

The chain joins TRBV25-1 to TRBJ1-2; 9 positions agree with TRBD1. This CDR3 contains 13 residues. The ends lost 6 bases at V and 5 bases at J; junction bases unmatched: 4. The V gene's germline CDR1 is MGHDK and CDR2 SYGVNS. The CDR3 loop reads CASSDRGWYGYTF. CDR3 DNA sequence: TGTGCCAGCAGCGACAGGGGGTGGTATGGCTACACCTTC.

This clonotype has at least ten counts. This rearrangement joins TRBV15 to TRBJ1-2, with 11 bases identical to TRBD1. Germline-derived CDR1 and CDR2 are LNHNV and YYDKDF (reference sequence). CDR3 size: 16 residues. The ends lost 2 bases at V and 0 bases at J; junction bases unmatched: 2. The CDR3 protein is CATSRSGQGANYGYTF. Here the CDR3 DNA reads TGTGCCACCAGCAGATCGGGACAGGGGGCTAACTATGGCTACACCTTC. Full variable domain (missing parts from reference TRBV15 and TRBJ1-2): DAMVIQNPRYQVTQFGKPVTLSCSQTLNHNVMYWYQQKSSQAPKLLFHYYDKDFNNEADTPDNFQSRRPNTSFCFLDIRSPGLGDTAMYLCATSRSGQGANYGYTFGSGTRLTVV.

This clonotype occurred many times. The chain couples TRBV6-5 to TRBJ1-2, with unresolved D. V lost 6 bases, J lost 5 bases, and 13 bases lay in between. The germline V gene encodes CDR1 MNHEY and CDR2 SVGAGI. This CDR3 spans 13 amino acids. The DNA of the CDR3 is TGTGCCAGCAGCCCCATCCCTACTTATGGCTACACCTTC. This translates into CASSPIPTYGYTF.

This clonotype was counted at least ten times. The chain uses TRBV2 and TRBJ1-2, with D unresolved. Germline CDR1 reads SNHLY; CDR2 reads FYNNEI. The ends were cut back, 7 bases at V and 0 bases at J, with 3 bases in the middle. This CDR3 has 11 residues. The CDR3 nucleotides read TGTGCCAGCAACTCTAACTATGGCTACACCTTC. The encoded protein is CASNSNYGYTF.

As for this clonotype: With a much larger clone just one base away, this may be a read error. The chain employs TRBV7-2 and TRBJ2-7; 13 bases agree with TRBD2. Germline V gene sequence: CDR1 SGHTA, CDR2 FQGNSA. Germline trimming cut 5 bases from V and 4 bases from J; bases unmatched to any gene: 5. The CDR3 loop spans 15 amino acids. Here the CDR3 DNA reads TGTGCCAGCAGCCTAACTAGCGGGAGGGTGTACGAGCAGTACTTC. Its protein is CASSLTSGRVYEQYF. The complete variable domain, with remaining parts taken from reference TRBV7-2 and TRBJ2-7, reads GAGVSQSPSNKVTEKGKDVELRCDPISGHTALYWYRQSLGQGLEFLIYFQGNSAPDKSGLPSDRFSAERTGGSVSTLTIQRTQQEDSAVYLCASSLTSGRVYEQYFGPGTRLTVT.

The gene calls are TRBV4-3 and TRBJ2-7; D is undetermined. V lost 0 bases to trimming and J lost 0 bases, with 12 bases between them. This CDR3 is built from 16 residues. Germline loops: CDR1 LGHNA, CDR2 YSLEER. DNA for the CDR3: TGCGCCAGCAGCCAAGATCTAATGAGCAGCTCCTACGAGCAGTACTTC. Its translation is CASSQDLMSSSYEQYF.